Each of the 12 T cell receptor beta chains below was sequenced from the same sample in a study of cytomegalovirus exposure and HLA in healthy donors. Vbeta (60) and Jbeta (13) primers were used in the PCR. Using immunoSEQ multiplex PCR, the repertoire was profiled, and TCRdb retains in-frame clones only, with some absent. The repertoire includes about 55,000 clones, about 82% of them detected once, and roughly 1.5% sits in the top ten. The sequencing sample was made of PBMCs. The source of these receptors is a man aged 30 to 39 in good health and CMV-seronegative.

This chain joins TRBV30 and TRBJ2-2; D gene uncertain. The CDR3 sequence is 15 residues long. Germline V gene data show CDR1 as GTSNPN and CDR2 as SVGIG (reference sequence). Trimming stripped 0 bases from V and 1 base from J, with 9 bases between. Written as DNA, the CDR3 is TGTGCCTGGAGTGTCGTAGCACTGAACACCGGGGAGCTGTTTTTT. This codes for CAWSVVALNTGELFF.

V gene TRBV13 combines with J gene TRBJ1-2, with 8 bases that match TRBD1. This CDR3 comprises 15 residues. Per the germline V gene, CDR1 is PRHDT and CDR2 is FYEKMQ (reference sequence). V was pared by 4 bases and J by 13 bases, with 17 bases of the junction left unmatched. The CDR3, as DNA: TGTGCCAGCAGCTCCCTAACGGCAGGGGCAGGGGGCCGCACCTTC. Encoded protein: CASSSLTAGAGGRTF.

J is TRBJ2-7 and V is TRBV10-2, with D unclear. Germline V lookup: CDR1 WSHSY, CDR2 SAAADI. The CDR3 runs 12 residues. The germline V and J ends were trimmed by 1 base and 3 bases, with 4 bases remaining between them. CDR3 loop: CASSEYSYEQYF. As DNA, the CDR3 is TGCGCCAGCAGTGAGTACAGCTACGAGCAGTACTTC.

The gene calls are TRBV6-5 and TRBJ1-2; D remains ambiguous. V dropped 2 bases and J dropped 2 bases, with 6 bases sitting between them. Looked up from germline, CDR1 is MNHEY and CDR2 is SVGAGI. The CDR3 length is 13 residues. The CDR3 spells CASSYRSNYGYTF. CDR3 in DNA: TGTGCCAGCAGTTACCGGTCCAACTATGGCTACACCTTC.

This CDR3 reads CASSPDRAGELFF. The CDR3 coding sequence is TGTGCCAGCTCACCTGACAGGGCCGGGGAGCTGTTTTTT. This rearrangement joins TRBV18 to TRBJ2-2; 7 bases fit TRBD1. Per the germline V gene, CDR1 is KGHSH and CDR2 is LQKENI. Unmatched junction bases numbered 1, after V lost 3 bases and J lost 6 bases. This CDR3 is 13 amino acids long.

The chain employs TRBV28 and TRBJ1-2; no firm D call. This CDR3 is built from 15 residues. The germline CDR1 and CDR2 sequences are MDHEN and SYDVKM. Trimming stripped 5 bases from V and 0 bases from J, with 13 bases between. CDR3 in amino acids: CASSPLAAANYGYTF. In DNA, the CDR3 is TGTGCCAGCAGTCCCTTGGCTGCAGCTAACTATGGCTACACCTTC.

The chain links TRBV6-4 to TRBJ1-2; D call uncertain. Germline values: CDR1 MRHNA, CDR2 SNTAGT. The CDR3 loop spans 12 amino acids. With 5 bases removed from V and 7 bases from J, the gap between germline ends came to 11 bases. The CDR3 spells CASSRYGSGYTF. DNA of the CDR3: TGTGCCAGCAGTCGATACGGGTCTGGCTACACCTTC.

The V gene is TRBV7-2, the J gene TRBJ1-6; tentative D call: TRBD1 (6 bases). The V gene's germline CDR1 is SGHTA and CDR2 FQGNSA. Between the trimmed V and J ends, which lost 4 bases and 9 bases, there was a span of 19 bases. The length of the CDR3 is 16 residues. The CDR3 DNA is TGTGCCAGCAGCTCCCATTTACAGGGATTCGGTTCACCCCTCCACTTT. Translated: CASSSHLQGFGSPLHF. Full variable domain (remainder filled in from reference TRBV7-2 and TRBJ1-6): GAGVSQSPSNKVTEKGKDVELRCDPISGHTALYWYRQSLGQGLEFLIYFQGNSAPDKSGLPSDRFSAERTGGSVSTLTIQRTQQEDSAVYLCASSSHLQGFGSPLHFGNGTRLTVT.

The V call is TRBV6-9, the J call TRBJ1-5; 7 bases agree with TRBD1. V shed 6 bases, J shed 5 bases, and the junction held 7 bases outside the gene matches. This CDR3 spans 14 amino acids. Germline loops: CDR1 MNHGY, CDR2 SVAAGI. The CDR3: CASSHRQGYQPQHF. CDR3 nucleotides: TGTGCCAGCAGCCATAGACAGGGCTATCAGCCCCAGCATTTT.

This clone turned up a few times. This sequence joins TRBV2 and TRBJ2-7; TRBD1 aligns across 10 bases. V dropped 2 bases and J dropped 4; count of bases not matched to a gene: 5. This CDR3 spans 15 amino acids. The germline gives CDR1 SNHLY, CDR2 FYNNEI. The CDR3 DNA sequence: TGTGCCAGCAGTGAAAGACAGGGGGCGGTGTACGAGCAGTACTTC. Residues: CASSERQGAVYEQYF.

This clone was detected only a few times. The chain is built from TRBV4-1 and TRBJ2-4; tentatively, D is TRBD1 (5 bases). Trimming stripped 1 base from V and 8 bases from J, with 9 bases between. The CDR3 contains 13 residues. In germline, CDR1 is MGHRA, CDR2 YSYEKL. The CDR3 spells CASSQAGPDIQYF. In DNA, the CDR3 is TGCGCCAGCAGCCAAGCAGGGCCAGACATTCAGTACTTC.

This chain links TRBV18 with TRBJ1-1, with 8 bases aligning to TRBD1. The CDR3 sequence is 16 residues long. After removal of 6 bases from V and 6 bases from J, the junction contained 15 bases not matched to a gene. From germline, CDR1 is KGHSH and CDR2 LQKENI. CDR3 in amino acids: CASSYGQGFFLSEAFF. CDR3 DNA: TGTGCCAGCTCCTACGGACAGGGTTTTTTTCTTTCTGAAGCTTTCTTT.